This T cell receptor (beta chain) was identified in a study of cytomegalovirus exposure and HLA in healthy donors. Study results and caveats: Confirmation in vitro established that three CMV-associated chains were specific for CMV antigens. A later analysis reportedly found that, within productive TCRs, an Asian-associated ancestry cluster had fewer N-insertions than the mean observed across the approximately 700 donors.

Concerning this clone itself: Its antigen is still unknown.

Per the germline V gene, CDR1 is SGHTA and CDR2 is FQGTGA. The V end was cut by 0 bases, the J end by 4 bases, with 17 bases between. This CDR3 is 17 amino acids long. PCR used 60 Vbeta primers and 13 Jbeta primers. Authors' analysis steps: The count from a later analysis was about 80 million unique TCR beta chains, around 11 million of them shared. The protocol was immunoSEQ multiplex PCR, while the TCRdb copy is restricted to in-frame clones and leaves out a portion. The V and J calls and clone size were taken over from that table, and D and trimming were inferred from the DNA. The specimen's table records approximately 190,000 clones.

The material sequenced was PBMCs. This TCR was recovered from a boy between 5 and 17 years old in good health and CMV-seronegative. J is TRBJ2-3 and V is TRBV7-3; a possible D gene is TRBD2 (7 bases). The CDR3 loop is CASSLTGGGDRADTQYF. Written as DNA, the CDR3 is TGTGCCAGCAGCTTAACAGGAGGGGGGGATCGAGCAGATACGCAGTATTTT.